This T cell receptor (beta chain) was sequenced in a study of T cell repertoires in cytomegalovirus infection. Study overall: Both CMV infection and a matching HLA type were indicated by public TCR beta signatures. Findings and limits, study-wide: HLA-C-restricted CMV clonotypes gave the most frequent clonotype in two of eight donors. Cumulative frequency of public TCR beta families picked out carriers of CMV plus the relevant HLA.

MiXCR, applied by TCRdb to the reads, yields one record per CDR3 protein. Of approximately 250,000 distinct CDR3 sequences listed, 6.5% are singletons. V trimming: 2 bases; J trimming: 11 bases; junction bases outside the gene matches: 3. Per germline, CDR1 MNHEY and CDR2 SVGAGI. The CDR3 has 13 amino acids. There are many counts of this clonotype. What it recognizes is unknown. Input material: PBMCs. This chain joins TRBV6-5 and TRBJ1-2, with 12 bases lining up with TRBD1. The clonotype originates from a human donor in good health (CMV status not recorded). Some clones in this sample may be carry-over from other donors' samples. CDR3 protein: CASSYGGQGAYTF. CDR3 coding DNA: TGTGCCAGCAGTTACGGGGGACAGGGGGCGTACACCTTC.